This T cell receptor beta chain was sequenced for a study of shared clonotypes between healthy human individuals. Data came from immunoSEQ multiplex PCR; TCRdb stores just in-frame clones and leaves some out. The sample has a few million clones; around 90% are singletons. There are 14 residues in the CDR3. The V end was cut by 2 bases, the J end by 0 bases, with 8 bases between. The germline V gene has CDR1 MNHEY and CDR2 SMNVEV (reference sequence). J is TRBJ2-7 and V is TRBV27, with D uncertain. The TCR was taken from a man aged 18 to 29 in good health. Some clones in this sample may be carry-over from other donors' samples. Sequences were obtained from naive CD4+ T cells from PBMCs. Noted subset: CD45RA+ positively selected. CDR3 region: CASSLRMSSYEQYF. CDR3 DNA: TGTGCCAGCAGTTTACGCATGTCCTCCTACGAGCAGTACTTC.